The clone carrying this TCR beta chain was detected many times. Its matching antigen is unknown. This entry comes from a study of T-cell memory formation after mild COVID-19. Study in general: Clustering of TCRs was largely donor specific. Overall study findings and caveats: Prior to infection, memory already included some responding clones, suggesting cross-reactive memory joined.

TCRdb independently ran MiXCR on the 5' RACE reads; one entry per CDR3 protein. The sample lists about 310,000 distinct CDR3 sequences, 15% to 20% occurring once. Specimen: PBMCs or a T cell subset sorted from them (not recorded which). This receptor was identified in a man younger than 30 who had mild COVID-19 (a few samples of this study predate the infection). Cell type and time point are not known.

The CDR3 region has the DNA TGTGCCAGCAGCTTACAGGGTGGGTCACCCCTCCACTTT. Its protein is CASSLQGGSPLHF. The rearrangement links TRBV7-3 to TRBJ1-6; perhaps TRBD1 as D (5 bases). Germline V gene data show CDR1 as SGHTA and CDR2 as FQGTGA. V lost 2 bases and J lost 10, with 9 bases in between. The CDR3 consists of 13 residues.